The 4 T cell receptor beta chains listed next were all sequenced from one sample in a study of identical twins. TCRdb redid the calling of the 5' RACE reads with MiXCR, one entry per CDR3 protein. The repertoire has about 490,000 distinct CDR3 sequences, roughly 15% of them found once; the top ten carry about 0.47%. This sample was shared with a second study, whose subject was yellow fever vaccine responses in identical twins.

Sequenced sample: CD4+ T cells sorted from blood. The receptors come from a young woman in good health.

This clonotype has just a few counts. The rearrangement joins TRBV3-1 to TRBJ2-1, with TRBD2 matching over 10 bases. In germline, CDR1 is LGHDT, CDR2 YNNKEL (reference sequence). V shed 1 base, J shed 9 bases, and the junction held 6 bases outside the gene matches. This CDR3 is 15 amino acids long. CDR3 loop: CASSQGLAGGSEQFF. The CDR3 region has the DNA TGTGCCAGCAGCCAAGGATTAGCGGGAGGTTCTGAGCAGTTCTTC.

This clonotype was counted a few times. The chain employs TRBV12-3 or TRBV12-4 and TRBJ2-5; TRBD2 matches at 13 bases. The CDR3 length is 17 residues. J gave up 5 bases and V 5 bases, and 11 bases lay outside the gene matches. Here the CDR3 reads CASSRELAGGPWETQYF. CDR3 nucleotide sequence: TGTGCCAGCAGTCGCGAACTAGCGGGGGGGCCCTGGGAGACCCAGTACTTC.

The chain carries TRBV20-1 and TRBJ2-7; 9 bases line up with TRBD2. Per the germline V gene, CDR1 is DFQATT and CDR2 is SNEGSKA (reference sequence). This CDR3 contains 17 residues. J lost 4 bases, V lost 2 bases, and 15 bases had no gene match. The CDR3 sequence: CSARTSGGSGSVYEQYF. The CDR3 DNA follows: TGCAGTGCTAGAACATCGGGAGGTAGCGGGAGTGTATACGAGCAGTACTTC.

This clonotype was detected only a few times. J is TRBJ2-1 and V is TRBV20-1, with a tentative D call TRBD2 (6 bases). V was cut by 2 bases and J by 6 bases, with 20 bases left in between. This CDR3 has 16 residues. CDR1 is DFQATT and CDR2 is SNEGSKA in the germline V gene (reference sequence). The DNA of the CDR3 is TGCAGTGCTAGATCCCCCGGGCTTGGAGGGTTCAATGAGCAGTTCTTC. Translated: CSARSPGLGGFNEQFF.